The present T cell receptor (beta chain) was sequenced within a study of shared clonotypes between healthy human individuals. Study-wide points: Clonotype sharing among the donors was expected to vary with sequencing depth. Sampling included only blood; tissue repertoires likely differ.

An assay was performed, and its level was deep. Data came from immunoSEQ multiplex PCR; TCRdb stores just in-frame clones and leaves some out. This table holds millions of clones, approximately 93% found once. With regard to this clone: Its antigen is unidentified.

The CDR3 runs 13 residues. Trimming removed 0 bases from V and 3 bases from J, with 3 bases in between. Germline CDR1 reads SEHNR; CDR2 reads FQNEAQ (reference sequence). The TCR originated in a man aged 18 to 35 in good health. Some clones in this sample may be carry-over from other donors' samples. The V call is TRBV7-9, the J call TRBJ1-5; unclear D gene. The sample was naive CD4+ T cells from PBMCs. Subset specified: CD45RA+ positively selected. The CDR3 here is CASSLAVNQPQHF. The CDR3 bases are TGTGCCAGCAGCTTAGCTGTCAATCAGCCCCAGCATTTT. Together with reference TRBV7-9 and TRBJ1-5, the CDR3 gives the full variable domain: DTGVSQNPRHKITKRGQNVTFRCDPISEHNRLYWYRQTLGQGPEFLTYFQNEAQLEKSRLLSDRFSAERPKGSFSTLEIQRTEQGDSAMYLCASSLAVNQPQHFGDGTRLSIL.